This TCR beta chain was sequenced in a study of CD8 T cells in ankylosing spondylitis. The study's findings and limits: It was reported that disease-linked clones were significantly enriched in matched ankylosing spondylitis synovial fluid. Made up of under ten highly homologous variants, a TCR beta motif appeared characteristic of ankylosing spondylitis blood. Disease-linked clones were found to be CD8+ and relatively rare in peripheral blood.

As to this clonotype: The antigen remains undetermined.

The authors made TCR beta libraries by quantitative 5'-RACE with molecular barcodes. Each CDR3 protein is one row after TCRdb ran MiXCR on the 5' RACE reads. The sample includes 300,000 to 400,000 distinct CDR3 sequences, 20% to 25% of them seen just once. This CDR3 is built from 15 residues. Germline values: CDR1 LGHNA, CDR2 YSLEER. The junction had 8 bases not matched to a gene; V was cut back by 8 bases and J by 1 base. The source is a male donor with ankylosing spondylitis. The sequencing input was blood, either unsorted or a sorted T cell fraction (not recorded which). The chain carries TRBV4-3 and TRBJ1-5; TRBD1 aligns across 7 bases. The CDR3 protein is CASGDRVGSNQPQHF. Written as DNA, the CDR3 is TGCGCCAGCGGAGACAGGGTCGGGAGCAATCAGCCCCAGCATTTT.